This T cell receptor (beta chain) was retrieved from a study of CD8+CD57+ T cells in acquired aplastic anemia listed by TCRdb under 2018. Study-wide context: A mean of roughly 3.2 ug of DNA, ranging from about 0.2 to 27.4 ug, was extracted from sorted CD4+ and CD8+ cells. CD8+CD57+ expansion was defined as a frequency above the mean frequency observed in healthy subjects.

Genomic DNA served as template for TCR beta VDJ combination and CDR3 sequence profiling. An Illumina HiSeq 2000 was the platform used for TCR repertoire sequencing. The study's own analysis went as follows. TRBV/TRBJ rearrangement plots, CDR3 size and DJ length profiles, and Simpson's diversity index were used to assess repertoires. The most abundant DNA sequence in the deep sequencing data was defined as the immunodominant clone. CDR3 amino acid sequences were checked for sharing across subjects and were also compared against the VDJdb database and published repertoires. The public reads were reanalyzed by TCRdb: fastp trimming at Q25, MiXCR alignment, in-frame beta chains only. A single entry per CDR3 protein holds the most common genes and DNA from its merged rows. TCRdb's processing, not the authors' own work, is the source of the V and J calls. Recorded for this sample are roughly 170,000 distinct CDR3 sequences; around 50% of them occurred a single time. The leading ten clones occupy roughly 13% of the sample.

The paper as a whole reports these results and caveats: Although 25 to 30 CD8+ CDR3 sequences were shared by patients and controls, these sequences appeared highly expressed in patients and within the immunodominant clones of patients. Between patients and healthy controls, no significant difference in CD8+ Simpson's diversity was found (P=0.060).

Flow cytometry had shown CD8+CD57+ cell expansion in the patients selected for sequencing. All patients had severe acquired aplastic anemia diagnosed by International Study of Aplastic Anemia and Agranulocytosis and Camitta criteria. No therapy had been received by the patients at the time of blood sampling. TCR repertoires of sorted CD4+ and CD8+ blood T cells from severe aplastic anemia patients and healthy subjects were deep-sequenced in the study. In the USA, patient enrollment took place under clinicaltrials.gov protocols 00001620, 01623167, 00001397, 00071045, 00081523 and 00961064. Ficoll-Paque density gradient centrifugation was used to isolate peripheral blood mononuclear cells. Before DNA extraction, CD4+ and CD8+ T cells were sorted with FACS or magnetic beads. On this clonotype itself: The antigen this receptor binds is unknown. Within one base of it there is no much larger clone, and no base qualities were kept.

Via the germline V gene (reference sequence), CDR1 is LNHDA and CDR2 SQIVND. The CDR3, from cysteine to phenylalanine, totals 13 residues. Kept here is only the CDR3 DNA, which spans 39 bases and is read in frame from base 1. V loses 4 bases, J loses 6 bases, and the germline ends lie 10 bases apart. Sequenced material: sorted CD4+, CD8+, or CD8+CD57+ T cells (not recorded which) from PBMCs. The rearrangement combines TRBV19 with TRBJ2-1; a tentative D match to TRBD2 spans 6 bases. The sequence derives from a human donor with aplastic anemia. The CDR3 amino acid sequence is: CASSSSSANEQFF. At the DNA level, the sequence is TGTGCCAGTAGTAGCTCTAGCGCCAATGAGCAGTTCTTC.